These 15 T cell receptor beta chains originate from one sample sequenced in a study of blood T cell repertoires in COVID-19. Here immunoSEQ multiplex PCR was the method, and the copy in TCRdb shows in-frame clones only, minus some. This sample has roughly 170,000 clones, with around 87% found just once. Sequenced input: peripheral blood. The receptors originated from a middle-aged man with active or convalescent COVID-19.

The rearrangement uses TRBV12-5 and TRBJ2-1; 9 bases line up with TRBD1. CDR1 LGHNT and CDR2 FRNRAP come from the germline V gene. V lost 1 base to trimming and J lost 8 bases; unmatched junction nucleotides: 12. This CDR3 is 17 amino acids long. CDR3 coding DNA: TGTGCTAGTGGTTTGGCCCGGACAGGGGACCCGATCGATGAGCAGTTCTTC. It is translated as CASGLARTGDPIDEQFF.

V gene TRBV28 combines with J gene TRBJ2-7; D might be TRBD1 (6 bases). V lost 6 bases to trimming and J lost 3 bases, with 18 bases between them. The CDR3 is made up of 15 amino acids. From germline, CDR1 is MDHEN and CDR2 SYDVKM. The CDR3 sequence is CASSSPGQLGYEQYF. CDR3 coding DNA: TGTGCCAGCAGCTCCCCCGGACAGCTGGGCTACGAGCAGTACTTC.

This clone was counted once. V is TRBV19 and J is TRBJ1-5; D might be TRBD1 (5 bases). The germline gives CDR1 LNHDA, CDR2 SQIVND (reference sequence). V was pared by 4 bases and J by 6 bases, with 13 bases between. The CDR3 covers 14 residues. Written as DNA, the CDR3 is TGTGCCAGTAGTACCCCCGGGGGAAGTCAGCCCCAGCATTTT. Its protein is CASSTPGGSQPQHF.

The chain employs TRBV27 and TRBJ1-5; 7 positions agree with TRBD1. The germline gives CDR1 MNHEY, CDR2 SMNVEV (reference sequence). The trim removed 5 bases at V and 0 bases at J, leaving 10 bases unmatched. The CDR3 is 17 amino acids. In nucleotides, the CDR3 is TGTGCCAGCAGTATCCCAATCCGGGACAGTAGCAATCAGCCCCAGCATTTT. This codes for CASSIPIRDSSNQPQHF.

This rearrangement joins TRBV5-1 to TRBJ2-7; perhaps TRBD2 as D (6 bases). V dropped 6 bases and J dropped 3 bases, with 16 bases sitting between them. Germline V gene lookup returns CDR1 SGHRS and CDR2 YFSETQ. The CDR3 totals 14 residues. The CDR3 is CASTGGPGVYEQYF. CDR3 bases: TGCGCCAGCACTGGAGGGCCCGGGGTCTACGAGCAGTACTTC. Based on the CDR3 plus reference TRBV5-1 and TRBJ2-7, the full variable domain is KAGVTQTPRYLIKTRGQQVTLSCSPISGHRSVSWYQQTPGQGLQFLFEYFSETQRNKGNFPGRFSGRQFSNSRSEMNVSTLELGDSALYLCASTGGPGVYEQYFGPGTRLTVT.

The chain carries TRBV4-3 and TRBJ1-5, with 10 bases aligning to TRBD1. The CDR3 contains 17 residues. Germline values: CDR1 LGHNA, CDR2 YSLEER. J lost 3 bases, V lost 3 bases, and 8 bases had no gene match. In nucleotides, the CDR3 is TGCGCCAGCAGCCAGGAGCCGGGACAGGGGTTCAATCAGCCCCAGCATTTT. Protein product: CASSQEPGQGFNQPQHF.

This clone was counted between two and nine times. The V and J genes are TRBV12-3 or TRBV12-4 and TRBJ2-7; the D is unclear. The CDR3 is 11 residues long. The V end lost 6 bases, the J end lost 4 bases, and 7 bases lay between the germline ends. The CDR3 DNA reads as TGTGCCAGCAGATCTATTTACGAGCAGTACTTC. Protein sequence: CASRSIYEQYF.

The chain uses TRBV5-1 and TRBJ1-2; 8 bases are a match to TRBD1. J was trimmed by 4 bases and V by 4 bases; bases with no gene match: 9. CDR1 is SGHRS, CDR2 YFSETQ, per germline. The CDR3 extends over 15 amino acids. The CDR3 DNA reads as TGCGCCAGCAGCCATGGGCGCGGGACAGGCTATGGCTACACCTTC. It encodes CASSHGRGTGYGYTF.

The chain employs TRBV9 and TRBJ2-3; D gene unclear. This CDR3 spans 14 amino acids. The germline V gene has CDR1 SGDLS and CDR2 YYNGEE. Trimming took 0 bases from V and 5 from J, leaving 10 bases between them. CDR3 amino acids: CASSVVSGGDTQYF. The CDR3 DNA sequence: TGTGCCAGCAGCGTAGTATCGGGTGGAGATACGCAGTATTTT.

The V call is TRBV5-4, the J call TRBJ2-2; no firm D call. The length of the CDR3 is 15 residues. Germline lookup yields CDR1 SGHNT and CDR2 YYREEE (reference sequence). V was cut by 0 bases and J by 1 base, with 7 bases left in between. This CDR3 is CASSLGGRNTGELFF. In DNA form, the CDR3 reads TGTGCCAGCAGCTTGGGAGGAAGGAACACCGGGGAGCTGTTTTTT.

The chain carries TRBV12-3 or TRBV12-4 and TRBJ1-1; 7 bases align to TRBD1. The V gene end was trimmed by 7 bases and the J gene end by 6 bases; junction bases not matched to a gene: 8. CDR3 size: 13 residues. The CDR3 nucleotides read TGTGCCAGCACCCCAGTCAGGGGGGCTGAAGCTTTCTTT. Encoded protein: CASTPVRGAEAFF.

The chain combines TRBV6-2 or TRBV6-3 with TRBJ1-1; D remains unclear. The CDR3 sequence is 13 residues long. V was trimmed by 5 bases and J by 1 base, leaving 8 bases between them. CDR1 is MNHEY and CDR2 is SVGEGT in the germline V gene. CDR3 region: CASSDYRNTEAFF. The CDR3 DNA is TGTGCCAGCAGTGACTACAGGAACACTGAAGCTTTCTTT.

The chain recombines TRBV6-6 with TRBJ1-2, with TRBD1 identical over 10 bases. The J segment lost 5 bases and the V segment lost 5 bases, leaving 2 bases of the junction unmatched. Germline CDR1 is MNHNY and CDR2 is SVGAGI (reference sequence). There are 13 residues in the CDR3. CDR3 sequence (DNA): TGTGCCAGCAGTGAGGACAGGGGGTATGGCTACACCTTC. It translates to CASSEDRGYGYTF.

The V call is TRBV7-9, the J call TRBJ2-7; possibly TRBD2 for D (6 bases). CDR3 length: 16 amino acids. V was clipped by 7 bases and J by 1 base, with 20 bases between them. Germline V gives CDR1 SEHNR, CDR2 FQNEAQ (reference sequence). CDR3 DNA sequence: TGTGCCAGCACCCCCGGGGCGGAGGGAGAATCCTACGAGCAGTACTTC. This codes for CASTPGAEGESYEQYF.

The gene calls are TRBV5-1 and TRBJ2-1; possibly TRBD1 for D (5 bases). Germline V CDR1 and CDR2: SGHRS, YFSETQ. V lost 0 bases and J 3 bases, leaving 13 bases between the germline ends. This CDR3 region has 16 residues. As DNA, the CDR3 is TGCGCCAGCAGCTTGGCTCAGGGCTACTACTACAATGAGCAGTTCTTC. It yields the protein CASSLAQGYYYNEQFF.